The 10 T cell receptor beta chains below were found in one sample sequenced in a study of Graves' ophthalmopathy and Graves' hyperthyroidism. Beta-chain TCR CDR3 regions were amplified from RNA transcripts. HTBI primers served in a first-round RT-PCR, which a second-round multiplex PCR followed. One entry per CDR3 protein results from TCRdb running MiXCR on the multiplex PCR reads. The sample has hundreds of thousands of distinct CDR3 sequences; about two fifths are singletons. The sample taken for sequencing was peripheral blood. The receptors were sampled from an adult man with Graves' ophthalmopathy.

This clonotype was recorded a few times. The V and J genes are TRBV10-3 and TRBJ1-6, with D possibly TRBD1 on 6 matching bases. Germline V gene sequence: CDR1 ENHRY, CDR2 SYGVKD. This CDR3 is 15 amino acids long. V lost 3 bases and J lost 4, with 10 bases in between. CDR3: CAISEQGPYNSPLHF. As DNA, the CDR3 is TGTGCCATCAGTGAACAGGGACCTTATAATTCACCCCTCCACTTT.

As to this clonotype: This sequence may be a read error, since a much larger clone differs from it by one base. The chain recombines TRBV2 with TRBJ1-5; maybe TRBD1 (6 bases). From germline, CDR1 is SNHLY and CDR2 FYNNEI. Trimming cost V 5 bases and J 10 bases, with 24 bases left between them. This CDR3 is built from 16 residues. The CDR3 DNA reads as TGTGCCAGCAGTTTGAACCCAGGGTCGGAGGGGGGACCCCAGCATTTT. Translation gives CASSLNPGSEGGPQHF. The whole variable domain, filled in from reference TRBV2 and TRBJ1-5, reads EPEVTQTPSHQVTQMGQEVILRCVPISNHLYFYWYRQILGQKVEFLVSFYNNEISEKSEIFDDQFSVERPDGSNFTLKIRSTKLEDSAMYFCASSLNPGSEGGPQHFGDGTRLSIL.

Many counts were recorded for this clonotype. V is TRBV12-3 or TRBV12-4 and J is TRBJ2-5, with no clear D. V dropped 3 bases and J dropped 4 bases, with 9 bases sitting between them. The CDR3 runs to 13 residues. CDR3 in DNA: TGTGCCAGCAGTTTTCCGCAGAGAGAGACCCAGTACTTC. It is translated as CASSFPQRETQYF.

The rearrangement uses TRBV5-8 and TRBJ1-5; no firm D call. The CDR3 is 13 amino acids. Between the trimmed V and J ends, which lost 3 bases and 7 bases, there was a span of 11 bases. Germline lookup yields CDR1 SGHTS and CDR2 YDEGEE. The CDR3 sequence: CASSSAISQPQHF. Here the CDR3 DNA reads TGTGCCAGCAGCTCGGCCATCTCACAGCCCCAGCATTTT.

This clonotype showed up many times. The gene calls are TRBV7-8 and TRBJ2-7; 9 bases map to TRBD2. Trimming removed 7 bases from V and 0 bases from J; junction bases left unmatched: 7. Germline lookup yields CDR1 SGHVS and CDR2 FQNEAQ. CDR3 length equals 15 residues. CDR3 DNA sequence: TGTGCCAGCAAGGGCGGGAGGGCTCACTCCTACGAGCAGTACTTC. This gives the protein CASKGGRAHSYEQYF. Together with reference TRBV7-8 and TRBJ2-7, the CDR3 gives the full variable domain: GAGVSQSPRYKVAKRGQDVALRCDPISGHVSLFWYQQALGQGPEFLTYFQNEAQLDKSGLPSDRFFAERPEGSVSTLKIQRTQQEDSAVYLCASKGGRAHSYEQYFGPGTRLTVT.

The chain combines TRBV5-1 with TRBJ2-5; 13 bases fit TRBD2. Germline V gene data show CDR1 as SGHRS and CDR2 as YFSETQ. The CDR3 loop spans 17 amino acids. Germline trimming cut 4 bases from V and 4 bases from J; bases unmatched to any gene: 10. The CDR3 nucleotides are TGCGCCAGCAGCGAAACTAGCGGGGGGGCCGGGGGAGAGACCCAGTACTTC. This codes for CASSETSGGAGGETQYF.

This clonotype was recorded at least ten times. The J gene is TRBJ1-6, the V gene TRBV20-1; 11 bases line up with TRBD1. V shed 1 base, J shed 9 bases, and the junction held 2 bases outside the gene matches. This CDR3 contains 14 residues. Germline loops: CDR1 DFQATT, CDR2 SNEGSKA (reference sequence). As DNA, the CDR3 is TGCAGTGCTAGAGCCGGGACAGGGGGTTCACCCCTCCACTTT. Its protein is CSARAGTGGSPLHF.

The chain couples TRBV7-2 to TRBJ1-5, with D unresolved. Trimming stripped 5 bases from V and 5 bases from J, with 10 bases between. This CDR3 is built from 13 residues. CDR1 is SGHTA and CDR2 is FQGNSA in the germline V gene. CDR3 DNA: TGTGCCAGCAGCCGAGACCCCGATCAGCCCCAGCATTTT. It encodes CASSRDPDQPQHF.

The chain is built from TRBV19 and TRBJ2-7, with D perhaps matching TRBD1 or TRBD2 (5 bases each). Trimming pared 3 bases from V and 3 bases from J, leaving 9 bases between. The CDR3 contains 13 residues. Germline V gives CDR1 LNHDA, CDR2 SQIVND (reference sequence). Here the CDR3 DNA reads TGTGCCAGTAGTATGGGGGACGGCTACGAGCAGTACTTC. Encoded protein: CASSMGDGYEQYF.

This clonotype was counted many times. The chain combines TRBV2 with TRBJ2-7, with 8 bases fitting TRBD1. CDR3 size: 14 residues. CDR1 is SNHLY, CDR2 FYNNEI, per germline. V shed 2 bases and J 3 bases; nucleotides not matched to a gene: 3. CDR3: CASSETGTGYEQYF. The CDR3 bases are TGTGCCAGCAGTGAAACCGGGACAGGCTACGAGCAGTACTTC.